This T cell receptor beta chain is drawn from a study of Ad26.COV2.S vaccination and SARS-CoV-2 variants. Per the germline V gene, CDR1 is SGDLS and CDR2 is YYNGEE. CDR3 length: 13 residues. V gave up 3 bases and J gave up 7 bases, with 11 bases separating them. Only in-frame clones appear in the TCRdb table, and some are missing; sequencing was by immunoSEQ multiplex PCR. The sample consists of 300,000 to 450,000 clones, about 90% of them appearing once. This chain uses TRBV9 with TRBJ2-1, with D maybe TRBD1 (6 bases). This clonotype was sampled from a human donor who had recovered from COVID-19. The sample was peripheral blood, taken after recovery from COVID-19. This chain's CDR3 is CASSADSPNEQFF. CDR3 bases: TGTGCCAGCAGCGCGGACAGTCCTAATGAGCAGTTCTTC.